Listed below are T cell receptor beta chains from one sample, sequenced in a study of post-analysis software for immune sequencing data. Using its own MiXCR run on the PCR reads, TCRdb lists one record per CDR3 protein. Of about 500,000 distinct CDR3 sequences in the sample, under 55% are singletons; the top ten hold around 10%. Sequenced sample: blood. These receptors came from a girl aged 5 to 17 with multiple sclerosis. CDR3s include the opening cysteine and the closing phenylalanine or tryptophan. The D gene is left open where the match is weak. Some rows have no size entry. The others give once, few or many, or a class for an expanded clone.

j_call,clone_size,v_call,d_call,cdr3_nt,cdr3_aa
TRBJ2-5,few,TRBV7-3,TRBD2,TGTGCCAGCAGCAAAGGGACTAGCGGGAGGCTAGGGGAGACCCAGTACTTC,CASSKGTSGRLGETQYF
TRBJ1-2,.,TRBV29-1,.,TGCAGCGTTGTGGGGGCGAATGGCTACACCTTC,CSVVGANGYTF
TRBJ2-5,.,TRBV28,.,TGTGCCAGCAGTTGTGGGGGAACCCAAGAGACCCAGTACTTC,CASSCGGTQETQYF
TRBJ2-7,few,TRBV28,.,TGTGCCAGCAGTTTCCTCAGATACGAGCAGTACTTC,CASSFLRYEQYF
TRBJ2-6,few,TRBV5-1,TRBD2,TGCGCCAGCAGCTTGCGGGGGGACCCAAGCTTTGGGGCCAACGTCCTGACTTTC,CASSLRGDPSFGANVLTF
TRBJ2-3,.,TRBV11-2,.,TGTGCCAGCAGCTTGGGACTCTTTACAGATACGCAGTATTTT,CASSLGLFTDTQYF
TRBJ2-1,.,TRBV4-2,.,TGTGCCAGCAGCCAAGAGGGGGCTAGCGCGGGTGAGCAGTTCTTC,CASSQEGASAGEQFF
TRBJ2-6,few,TRBV2,.,TGTGCCAGCAGTGACTGGGACAGGGCCAACGTCCTGACTTTC,CASSDWDRANVLTF
TRBJ2-7,.,TRBV5-1,.,TGCGCCAGCAGCTTGGGTTCACGGGAGACATACGAGCAGTACTTC,CASSLGSRETYEQYF
TRBJ2-1,few,TRBV7-2,TRBD2,TGTGCCAGCAGCTACCCGGGACTAGCGGGAGTATCTGAGCAGTTCTTC,CASSYPGLAGVSEQFF
TRBJ1-5,.,TRBV10-3,TRBD1,TGTGCCATCAGGGGAGGGACAGGGAATCAGCCCCAGCATTTT,CAIRGGTGNQPQHF